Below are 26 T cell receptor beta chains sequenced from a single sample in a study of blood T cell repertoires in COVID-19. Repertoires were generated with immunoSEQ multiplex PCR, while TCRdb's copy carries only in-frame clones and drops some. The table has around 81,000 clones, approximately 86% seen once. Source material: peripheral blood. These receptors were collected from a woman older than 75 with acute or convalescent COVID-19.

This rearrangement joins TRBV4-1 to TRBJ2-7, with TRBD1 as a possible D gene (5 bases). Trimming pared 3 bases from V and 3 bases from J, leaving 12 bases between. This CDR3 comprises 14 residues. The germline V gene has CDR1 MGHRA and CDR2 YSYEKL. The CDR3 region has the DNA TGCGCCAGCAGCCAGAAGGACATACACTACGAGCAGTACTTC. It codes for CASSQKDIHYEQYF.

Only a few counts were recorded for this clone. The CDR3 reads CASSRMGQMTETQYF. The CDR3, as DNA: TGTGCCAGCAGCCGAATGGGACAGATGACGGAGACCCAGTACTTC. The chain is built from TRBV7-8 and TRBJ2-5; 7 bases are a match to TRBD1. J gave up 5 bases and V 5 bases, and 11 bases lay outside the gene matches. Germline CDR1 reads SGHVS; CDR2 reads FQNEAQ. This CDR3 region has 15 residues.

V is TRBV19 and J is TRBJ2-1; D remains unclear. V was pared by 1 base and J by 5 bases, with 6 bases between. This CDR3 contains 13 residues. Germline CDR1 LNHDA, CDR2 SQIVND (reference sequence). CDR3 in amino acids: CASSIGTDNEQFF. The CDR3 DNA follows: TGTGCCAGTAGTATAGGCACGGACAATGAGCAGTTCTTC. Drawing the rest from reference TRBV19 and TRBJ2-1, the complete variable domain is DGGITQSPKYLFRKEGQNVTLSCEQNLNHDAMYWYRQDPGQGLRLIYYSQIVNDFQKGDIAEGYSVSREKKESFPLTVTSAQKNPTAFYLCASSIGTDNEQFFGPGTRLTVL.

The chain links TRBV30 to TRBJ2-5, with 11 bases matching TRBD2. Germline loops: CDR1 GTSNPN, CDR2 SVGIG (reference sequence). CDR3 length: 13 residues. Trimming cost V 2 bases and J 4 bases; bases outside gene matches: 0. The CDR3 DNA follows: TGTGCCTGGAGTACTAGCGGGGGAGAGACCCAGTACTTC. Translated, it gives CAWSTSGGETQYF.

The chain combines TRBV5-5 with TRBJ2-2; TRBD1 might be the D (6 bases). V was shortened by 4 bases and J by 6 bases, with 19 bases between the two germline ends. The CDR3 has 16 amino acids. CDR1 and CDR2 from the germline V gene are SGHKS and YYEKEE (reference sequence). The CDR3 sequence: CASSNRWGPSAGELFF. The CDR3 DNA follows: TGTGCCAGCAGCAACCGTTGGGGGCCCTCGGCCGGGGAGCTGTTTTTT.

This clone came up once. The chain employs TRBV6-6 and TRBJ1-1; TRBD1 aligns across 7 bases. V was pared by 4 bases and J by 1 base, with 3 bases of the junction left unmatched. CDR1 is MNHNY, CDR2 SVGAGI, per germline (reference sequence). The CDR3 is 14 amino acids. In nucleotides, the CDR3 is TGTGCCAGCAGTTGGACAGGTAGGAACACTGAAGCTTTCTTT. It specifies CASSWTGRNTEAFF.

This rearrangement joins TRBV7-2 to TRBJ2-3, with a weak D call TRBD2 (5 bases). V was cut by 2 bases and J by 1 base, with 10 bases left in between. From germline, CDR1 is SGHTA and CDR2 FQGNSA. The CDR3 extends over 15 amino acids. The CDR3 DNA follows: TGTGCCAGCAGCTTATCTAGCAAAGGCACAGATACGCAGTATTTT. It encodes CASSLSSKGTDTQYF.

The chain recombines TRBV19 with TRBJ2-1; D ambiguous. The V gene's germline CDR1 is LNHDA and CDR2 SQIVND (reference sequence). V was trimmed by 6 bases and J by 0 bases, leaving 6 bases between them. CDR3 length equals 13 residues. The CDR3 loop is CASSGVSYNEQFF. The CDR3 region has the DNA TGTGCCAGTAGCGGAGTCTCCTACAATGAGCAGTTCTTC.

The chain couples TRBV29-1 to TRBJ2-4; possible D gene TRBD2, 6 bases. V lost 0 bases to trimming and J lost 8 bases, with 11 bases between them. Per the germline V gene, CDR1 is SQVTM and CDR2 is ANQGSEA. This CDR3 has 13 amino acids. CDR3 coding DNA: TGCAGCGTTGAAGATCGGAGGGCGGACATTCAGTACTTC. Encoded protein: CSVEDRRADIQYF.

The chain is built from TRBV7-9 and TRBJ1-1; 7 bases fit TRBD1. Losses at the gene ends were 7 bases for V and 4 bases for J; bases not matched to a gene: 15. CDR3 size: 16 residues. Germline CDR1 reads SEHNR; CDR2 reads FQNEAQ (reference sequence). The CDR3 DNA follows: TGTGCCAGCATATCCACAGGGGCAGGTCGAGGCACTGAAGCTTTCTTT. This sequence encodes CASISTGAGRGTEAFF.

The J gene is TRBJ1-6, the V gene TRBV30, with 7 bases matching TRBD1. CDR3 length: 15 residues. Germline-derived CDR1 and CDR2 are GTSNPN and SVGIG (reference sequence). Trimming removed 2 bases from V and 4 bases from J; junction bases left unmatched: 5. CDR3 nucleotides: TGTGCCTGGAGTACAGGGGTCCTTTATAATTCACCCCTCCACTTT. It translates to CAWSTGVLYNSPLHF.

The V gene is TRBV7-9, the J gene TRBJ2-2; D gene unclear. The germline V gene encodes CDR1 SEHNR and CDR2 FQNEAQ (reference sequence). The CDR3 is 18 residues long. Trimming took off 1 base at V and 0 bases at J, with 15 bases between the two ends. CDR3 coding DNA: TGTGCCAGCAGCTTAGATGTTGCCGGGTGGTCGAACACCGGGGAGCTGTTTTTT. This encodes CASSLDVAGWSNTGELFF.

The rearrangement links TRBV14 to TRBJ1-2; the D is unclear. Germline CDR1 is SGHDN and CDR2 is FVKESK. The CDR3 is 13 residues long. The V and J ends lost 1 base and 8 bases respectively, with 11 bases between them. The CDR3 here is CASSQALGGGYTF. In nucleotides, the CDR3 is TGTGCCAGCAGCCAAGCTCTCGGCGGGGGCTACACCTTC.

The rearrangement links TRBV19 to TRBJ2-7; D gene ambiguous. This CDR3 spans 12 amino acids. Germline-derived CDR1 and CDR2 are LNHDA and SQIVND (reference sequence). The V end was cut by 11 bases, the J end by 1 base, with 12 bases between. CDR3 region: CAFRVVSYEQYF. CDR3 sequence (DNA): TGTGCCTTCCGAGTGGTATCCTACGAGCAGTACTTC.

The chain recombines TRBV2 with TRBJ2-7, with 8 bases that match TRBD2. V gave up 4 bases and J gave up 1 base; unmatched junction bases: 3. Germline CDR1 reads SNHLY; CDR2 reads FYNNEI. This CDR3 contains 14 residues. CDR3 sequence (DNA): TGTGCCAGCAGTGGAGCGGGAGTATCCTACGAGCAGTACTTC. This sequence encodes CASSGAGVSYEQYF.

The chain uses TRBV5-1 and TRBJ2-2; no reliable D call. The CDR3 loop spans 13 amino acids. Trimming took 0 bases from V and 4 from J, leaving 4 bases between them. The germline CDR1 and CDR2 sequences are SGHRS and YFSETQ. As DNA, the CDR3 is TGCGCCAGCAGCTTGGCCCTCACCGGGGAGCTGTTTTTT. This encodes CASSLALTGELFF.

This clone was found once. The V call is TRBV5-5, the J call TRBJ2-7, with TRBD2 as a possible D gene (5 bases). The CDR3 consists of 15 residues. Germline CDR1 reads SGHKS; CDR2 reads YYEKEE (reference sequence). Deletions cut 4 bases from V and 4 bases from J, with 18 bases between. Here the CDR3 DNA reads TGTGCCAGCAGCCTCCCGGACTTTGGTGGTTACGAGCAGTACTTC. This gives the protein CASSLPDFGGYEQYF.

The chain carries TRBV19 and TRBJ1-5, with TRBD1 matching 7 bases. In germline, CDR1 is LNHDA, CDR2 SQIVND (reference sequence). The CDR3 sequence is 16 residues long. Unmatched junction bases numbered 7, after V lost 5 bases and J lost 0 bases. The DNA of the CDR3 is TGTGCCAGTAGTTTGGGACAGCTCTATAGCAATCAGCCCCAGCATTTT. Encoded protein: CASSLGQLYSNQPQHF.

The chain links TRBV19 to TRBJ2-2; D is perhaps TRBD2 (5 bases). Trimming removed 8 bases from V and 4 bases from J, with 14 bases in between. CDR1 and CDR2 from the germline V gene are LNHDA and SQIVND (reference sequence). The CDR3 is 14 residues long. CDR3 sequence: CASSPGFSTGELFF. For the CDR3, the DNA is TGTGCCAGTTCGCCGGGATTTAGCACCGGGGAGCTGTTTTTT.

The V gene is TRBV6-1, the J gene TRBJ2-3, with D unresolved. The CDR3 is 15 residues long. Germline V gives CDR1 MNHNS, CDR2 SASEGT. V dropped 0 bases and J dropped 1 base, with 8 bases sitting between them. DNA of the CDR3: TGTGCCAGCAGTGAAGCTAGCATCCGCACAGATACGCAGTATTTT. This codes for CASSEASIRTDTQYF.

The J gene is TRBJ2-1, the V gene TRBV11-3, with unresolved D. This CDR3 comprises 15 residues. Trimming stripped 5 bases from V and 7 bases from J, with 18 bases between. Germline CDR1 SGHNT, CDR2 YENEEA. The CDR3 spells CASSEEASPGNEQFF. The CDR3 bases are TGTGCCAGCAGCGAAGAGGCCTCCCCGGGTAATGAGCAGTTCTTC.

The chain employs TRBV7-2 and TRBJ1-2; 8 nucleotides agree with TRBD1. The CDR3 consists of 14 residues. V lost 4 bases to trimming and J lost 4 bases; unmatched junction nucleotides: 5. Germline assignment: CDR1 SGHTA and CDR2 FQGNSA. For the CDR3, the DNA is TGTGCCAGCAGCTCCGTACAGGGGGTCTATGGCTACACCTTC. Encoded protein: CASSSVQGVYGYTF.

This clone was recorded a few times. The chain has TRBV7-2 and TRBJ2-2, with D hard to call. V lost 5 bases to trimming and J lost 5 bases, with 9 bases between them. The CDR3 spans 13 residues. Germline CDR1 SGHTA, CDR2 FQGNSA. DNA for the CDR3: TGTGCCAGCAGCCAGGAATGGACCGGGGAGCTGTTTTTT. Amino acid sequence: CASSQEWTGELFF.

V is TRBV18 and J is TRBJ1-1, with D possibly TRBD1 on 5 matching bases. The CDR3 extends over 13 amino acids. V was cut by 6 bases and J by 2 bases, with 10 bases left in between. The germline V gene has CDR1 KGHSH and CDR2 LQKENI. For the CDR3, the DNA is TGTGCCAGCTCGCCGACAGTTAACACTGAAGCTTTCTTT. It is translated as CASSPTVNTEAFF.

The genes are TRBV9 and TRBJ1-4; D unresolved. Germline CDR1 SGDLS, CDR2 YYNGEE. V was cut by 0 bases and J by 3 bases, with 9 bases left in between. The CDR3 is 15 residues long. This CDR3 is CASSVATVANEKLFF. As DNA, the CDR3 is TGTGCCAGCAGCGTAGCAACAGTTGCTAATGAAAAACTGTTTTTT.

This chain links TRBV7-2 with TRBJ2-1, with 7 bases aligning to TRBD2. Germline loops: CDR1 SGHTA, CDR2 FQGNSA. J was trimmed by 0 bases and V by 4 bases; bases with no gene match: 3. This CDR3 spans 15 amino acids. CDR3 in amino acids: CASSSTSNSYNEQFF. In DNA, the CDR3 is TGTGCCAGCAGCTCGACTAGCAACTCCTACAATGAGCAGTTCTTC.